This is a list of T cell receptor beta chains from one sample in a study of blood T cell repertoires in COVID-19. The protocol was immunoSEQ multiplex PCR, while the TCRdb copy is restricted to in-frame clones and leaves out a portion. This sample has around 65,000 clones, with approximately 79% found just once. The sample was peripheral blood. These receptors were obtained from a woman older than 75 with active or convalescent COVID-19. Each CDR3 is given with its conserved first and last residue. D genes are given only for firm matches. Some rows have no size entry. The others give once, few or many, or a class for an expanded clone.

d_gene,j_gene,abundance,v_gene,CDR3aa,CDR3nt
.,TRBJ2-2,.,TRBV6-5,CASRGDTYTGELFF,TGTGCCAGCAGGGGGGACACCTACACCGGGGAGCTGTTTTTT
.,TRBJ2-2,.,TRBV5-1,CASSLDGNPNTGELFF,TGCGCCAGCAGCTTGGACGGGAATCCGAACACCGGGGAGCTGTTTTTT
.,TRBJ1-2,.,TRBV3-1/TRBV3-2,CASSQPSAGMPGGYTF,TGTGCCAGCAGCCAGCCGTCGGCAGGCATGCCTGGGGGCTACACCTTC
TRBD1,TRBJ1-1,.,TRBV29-1,CSVADTGDQAFF,TGCAGCGTTGCCGACACAGGGGATCAAGCTTTCTTT
TRBD1,TRBJ1-1,.,TRBV7-9,CASSLSGGVWGEAFF,TGTGCCAGCAGCTTGTCAGGGGGCGTCTGGGGTGAAGCTTTCTTT
.,TRBJ2-3,.,TRBV5-1,CASSPSLSDTQYF,TGCGCCAGCAGCCCCTCGTTGTCCGATACGCAGTATTTT
.,TRBJ1-1,.,TRBV20-1,CSASQSSTEAFF,TGCAGTGCTAGTCAGTCCTCCACTGAAGCTTTCTTT
.,TRBJ2-5,.,TRBV10-2,CASSGRQVETQYF,TGCGCCAGCAGTGGACGACAGGTAGAAACCCAGTACTTC
TRBD2,TRBJ2-3,.,TRBV3-1/TRBV3-2,CASSHQLAGDTQYF,TGTGCCAGCAGCCACCAACTAGCGGGAGATACGCAGTATTTT
TRBD1,TRBJ1-2,.,TRBV5-1,CASSLKQGNEGGYTF,TGCGCCAGCAGCCTCAAACAGGGGAACGAAGGTGGCTACACCTTC
.,TRBJ1-1,.,TRBV3-1/TRBV3-2,CASSQGGGNTEAFF,TGTGCCAGCAGCCAAGGAGGAGGTAACACTGAAGCTTTCTTT
TRBD1,TRBJ1-1,.,TRBV5-1,CASSLHRGQDTEAFF,TGCGCCAGCAGCTTGCACAGGGGGCAGGACACTGAAGCTTTCTTT
TRBD1,TRBJ1-2,.,TRBV25-1,CASSGGAGTGYGYTF,TGTGCCAGCAGTGGGGGAGCCGGGACAGGCTATGGCTACACCTTC
TRBD1,TRBJ2-7,.,TRBV10-1,CASSEGTVGYVQYF,TGCGCCAGCAGCGAGGGGACAGTGGGGTACGTGCAGTACTTC
.,TRBJ2-3,.,TRBV7-9,CASSLVQYTDTQYF,TGTGCCAGCAGCTTAGTACAGTACACAGATACGCAGTATTTT
TRBD1,TRBJ1-5,.,TRBV19,CASSINTGGSNQPQHF,TGTGCCAGTAGTATAAATACAGGGGGCTCCAATCAGCCCCAGCATTTT
.,TRBJ1-2,.,TRBV2,CASAGQPIYGYTF,TGTGCCAGTGCCGGACAGCCCATTTATGGCTACACCTTC
TRBD1,TRBJ1-1,.,TRBV2,CASWTGEEAFF,TGTGCCAGTTGGACAGGCGAAGAAGCTTTCTTT
TRBD2,TRBJ2-7,.,TRBV9,CASSVGPSGGSSYEQYF,TGTGCCAGCAGCGTAGGGCCTAGCGGGGGCAGCTCCTACGAGCAGTACTTC
TRBD1,TRBJ1-4,.,TRBV3-1/TRBV3-2,CASSSRDSGEKLFF,TGTGCCAGCAGCTCCCGGGACAGTGGAGAAAAACTGTTTTTT
.,TRBJ1-2,.,TRBV6-5,CASSYRSTQGGGYTF,TGTGCCAGCAGTTACCGTAGTACCCAAGGCGGGGGCTACACCTTC
.,TRBJ1-3,once,TRBV5-6,CASSDSHSGNTIYF,TGTGCCAGCAGTGACAGTCACTCTGGAAACACCATATATTTT
TRBD1,TRBJ1-4,.,TRBV4-1,CASSQASDRGAEKLFF,TGCGCCAGCAGCCAAGCTTCTGACAGGGGGGCGGAAAAACTGTTTTTT
.,TRBJ2-4,.,TRBV1,CTSSQVWRGTKNIQYF,TGCACCAGCAGCCAAGTCTGGCGGGGGACCAAAAACATTCAGTACTTC
.,TRBJ1-2,.,TRBV10-2,CASSAGRTGGYTF,TGCGCCAGCAGTGCTGGCCGAACGGGTGGCTACACCTTC
TRBD1,TRBJ1-2,.,TRBV9,CASSPRSGTVNGYTF,TGTGCCAGCAGCCCTCGATCCGGGACAGTGAATGGCTACACCTTC
.,TRBJ1-1,.,TRBV18,CASSFQGVNTEAFF,TGTGCCAGCTCATTCCAGGGCGTGAACACTGAAGCTTTCTTT
TRBD1,TRBJ2-7,medium-sized,TRBV19,CASSPGTGAFYEQYF,TGTGCCAGTAGTCCCGGGACAGGGGCATTCTACGAGCAGTACTTC
.,TRBJ1-2,few,TRBV25-1,CASSPRGGGYTF,TGTGCCAGCAGTCCGCGGGGTGGTGGCTACACCTTC
TRBD1,TRBJ1-1,few,TRBV13,CASSARTGNTEAFF,TGTGCCAGCAGCGCCAGGACAGGGAACACTGAAGCTTTCTTT
TRBD1,TRBJ2-5,.,TRBV3-1/TRBV3-2,CASKTGTAQETQYF,TGTGCCAGCAAAACCGGGACAGCTCAAGAGACCCAGTACTTC
.,TRBJ2-1,once,TRBV27,CASRPGGDEQFF,TGTGCCAGCAGGCCGGGGGGCGATGAGCAGTTCTTC
TRBD1,TRBJ1-2,.,TRBV3-1/TRBV3-2,CASSQDFDRAHGYTF,TGTGCCAGCAGCCAAGATTTCGACAGGGCCCACGGCTACACCTTC
TRBD2,TRBJ2-1,.,TRBV7-6,CASSLKPGHEPGTNNEQFF,TGTGCCAGCAGCTTAAAACCCGGGCATGAGCCCGGGACTAATAATGAGCAGTTCTTC
.,TRBJ1-1,.,TRBV11-3,CASSLEGDTEAFF,TGTGCCAGCAGCTTAGAAGGGGACACTGAAGCTTTCTTT
.,TRBJ1-1,.,TRBV29-1,CSGERTANTEAFF,TGCAGCGGGGAGCGGACAGCGAACACTGAAGCTTTCTTT
.,TRBJ1-6,.,TRBV28,CASRSDRNSPLHF,TGTGCCAGCAGGTCGGACAGAAATTCACCCCTCCACTTT
TRBD1,TRBJ1-1,.,TRBV30,CAWKDRGVSTEAFF,TGTGCCTGGAAGGACAGGGGAGTATCCACTGAAGCTTTCTTT
.,TRBJ2-5,.,TRBV29-1,CSASGGIQETQYF,TGCAGCGCGTCCGGGGGAATCCAAGAGACCCAGTACTTC
.,TRBJ1-1,.,TRBV27,CASSLSGLRRTEAFF,TGTGCCAGCAGTTTATCAGGACTCAGAAGGACTGAAGCTTTCTTT
.,TRBJ2-5,.,TRBV23-1,CASSRDKQETQYF,TGCGCCAGCAGTCGAGACAAACAAGAGACCCAGTACTTC
.,TRBJ2-3,.,TRBV4-2,CASSQAFGVPGTDTQYF,TGTGCCAGCAGCCAAGCTTTCGGGGTCCCGGGGACAGATACGCAGTATTTT
TRBD1,TRBJ1-6,once,TRBV4-1,CASRQDRGLSSPLHF,TGCGCCAGCAGGCAAGACAGGGGGCTTAGTTCACCCCTCCACTTT
TRBD2,TRBJ2-5,.,TRBV5-1,CASSLARRGETQYF,TGCGCCAGCAGCTTGGCCCGGCGGGGGGAGACCCAGTACTTC
.,TRBJ1-5,once,TRBV5-1,CASSLDTDQPQHF,TGCGCCAGCAGCTTGGATACAGATCAGCCCCAGCATTTT
.,TRBJ1-3,.,TRBV13,CASSSSRAGNTIYF,TGTGCCAGCAGCTCGAGCAGGGCTGGAAACACCATATATTTT
TRBD1,TRBJ1-1,.,TRBV5-1,CASSSPGQGEAFF,TGCGCCAGCAGCTCCCCGGGACAGGGAGAAGCTTTCTTT
.,TRBJ1-6,.,TRBV2,CASSDLRDSPLHF,TGTGCCAGCAGTGATCTCCGGGATTCACCCCTCCACTTT
TRBD2,TRBJ2-5,.,TRBV19,CASSIVGGKETQYF,TGTGCCAGTAGTATCGTGGGGGGGAAAGAGACCCAGTACTTC
.,TRBJ2-5,.,TRBV7-3,CASSPGDTSQETQYF,TGTGCCAGCAGCCCCGGGGATACATCCCAAGAGACCCAGTACTTC
TRBD1,TRBJ2-2,.,TRBV7-7,CASSFGTGTDGELFF,TGTGCTAGCAGCTTCGGGACAGGGACGGACGGGGAGCTGTTTTTT
.,TRBJ1-2,.,TRBV2,CASSQNRENGYTF,TGTGCCAGCAGTCAGAACAGGGAGAATGGCTACACCTTC
.,TRBJ1-1,.,TRBV19,CASSIGQRNTEAFF,TGTGCCAGTAGTATCGGACAGAGGAACACTGAAGCTTTCTTT
.,TRBJ2-7,.,TRBV4-1,CASSQALGAAYEQYF,TGCGCCAGCAGCCAAGCTTTGGGGGCGGCCTACGAGCAGTACTTC
.,TRBJ1-2,.,TRBV6-1,CASSEVSGTNYGYTF,TGTGCCAGCAGTGAAGTCTCGGGGACTAACTATGGCTACACCTTC